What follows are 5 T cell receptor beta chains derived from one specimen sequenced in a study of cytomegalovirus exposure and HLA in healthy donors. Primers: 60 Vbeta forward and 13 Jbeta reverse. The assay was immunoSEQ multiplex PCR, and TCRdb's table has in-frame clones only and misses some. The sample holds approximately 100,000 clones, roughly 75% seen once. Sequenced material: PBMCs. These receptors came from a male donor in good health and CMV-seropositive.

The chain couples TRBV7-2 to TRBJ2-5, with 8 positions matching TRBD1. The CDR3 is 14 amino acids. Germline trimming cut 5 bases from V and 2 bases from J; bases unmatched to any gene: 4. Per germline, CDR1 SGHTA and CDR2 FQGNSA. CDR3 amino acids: CASSPGQGQETQYF. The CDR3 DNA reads TGTGCCAGCAGCCCAGGACAGGGTCAAGAGACCCAGTACTTC.

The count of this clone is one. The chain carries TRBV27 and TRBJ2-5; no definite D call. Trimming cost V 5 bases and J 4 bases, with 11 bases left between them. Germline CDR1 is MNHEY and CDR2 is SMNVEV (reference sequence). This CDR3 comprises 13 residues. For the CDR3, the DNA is TGTGCCAGCAGTGCACGCGGTAGAGAGACCCAGTACTTC. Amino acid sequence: CASSARGRETQYF.

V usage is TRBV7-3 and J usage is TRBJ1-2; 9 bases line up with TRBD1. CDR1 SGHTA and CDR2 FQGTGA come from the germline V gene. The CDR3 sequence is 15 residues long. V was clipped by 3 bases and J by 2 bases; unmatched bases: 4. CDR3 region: CASSLTGGQNYGYTF. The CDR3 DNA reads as TGTGCCAGCAGCTTGACAGGGGGACAGAACTATGGCTACACCTTC.

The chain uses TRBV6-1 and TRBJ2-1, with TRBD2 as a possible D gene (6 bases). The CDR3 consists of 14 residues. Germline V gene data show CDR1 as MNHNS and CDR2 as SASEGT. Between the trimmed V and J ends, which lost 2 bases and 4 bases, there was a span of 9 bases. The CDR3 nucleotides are TGTGCCAGCAGTGAATCCGGGGGTTACAATGAGCAGTTCTTC. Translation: CASSESGGYNEQFF.

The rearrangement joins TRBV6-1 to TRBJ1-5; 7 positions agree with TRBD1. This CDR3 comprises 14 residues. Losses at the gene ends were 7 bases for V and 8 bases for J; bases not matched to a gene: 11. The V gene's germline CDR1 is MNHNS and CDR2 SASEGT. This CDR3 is CASNTAGTVEPQHF. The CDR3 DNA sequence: TGTGCCAGCAATACTGCCGGGACAGTTGAGCCCCAGCATTTT.